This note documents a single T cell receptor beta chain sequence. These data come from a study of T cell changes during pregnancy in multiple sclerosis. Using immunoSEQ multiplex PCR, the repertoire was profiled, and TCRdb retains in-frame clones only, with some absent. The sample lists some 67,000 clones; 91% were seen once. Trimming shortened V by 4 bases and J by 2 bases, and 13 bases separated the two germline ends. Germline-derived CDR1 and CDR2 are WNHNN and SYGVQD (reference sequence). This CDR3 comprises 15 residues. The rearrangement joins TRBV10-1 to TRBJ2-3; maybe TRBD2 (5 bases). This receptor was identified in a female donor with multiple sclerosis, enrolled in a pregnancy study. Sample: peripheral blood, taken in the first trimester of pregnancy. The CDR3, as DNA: TGCGCCAGCAGTGTAGTACTAGAGAACACAGATACGCAGTATTTT. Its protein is CASSVVLENTDTQYF.